These 20 T cell receptor beta chains originate from one sample sequenced in a study of cytomegalovirus exposure and HLA in healthy donors. The primer mix had 60 Vbeta and 13 Jbeta primers. This table comes from immunoSEQ multiplex PCR, and its TCRdb copy is limited to in-frame clones, with some not included. The sample holds approximately 150,000 clones, approximately 80% seen once. The source material was PBMCs. The source of these receptors is a woman between 45 and 65 years old in good health and CMV-seronegative.

The J gene is TRBJ2-1, the V gene TRBV10-2; 11 nucleotides line up with TRBD2. This CDR3 has 18 residues. CDR1 and CDR2 (germline): WSHSY, SAAADI. The trim removed 5 bases at V and 0 bases at J, leaving 9 bases unmatched. DNA of the CDR3: TGCGCCAGCAGTACTCTAGCGGGAGGCCCTAGCTCCTACAATGAGCAGTTCTTC. Its protein is CASSTLAGGPSSYNEQFF.

For the CDR3, the DNA is TGTGCCAGCAGTCAAGGGCGGACAGGGGGTTACGAGCAGTACTTC. This translates into CASSQGRTGGYEQYF. The chain carries TRBV5-4 and TRBJ2-7, with TRBD1 matching over 10 bases. V shed 5 bases, J shed 4 bases, and the junction held 9 bases outside the gene matches. The germline CDR1 and CDR2 sequences are SGHNT and YYREEE (reference sequence). CDR3 length: 15 residues.

The rearrangement links TRBV6-1 to TRBJ2-7; unclear D gene. This CDR3 has 12 residues. Germline assignment: CDR1 MNHNS and CDR2 SASEGT. V lost 6 bases, J lost 4 bases, and 10 bases lay in between. The CDR3 loop is CASRTNTYEQYF. The CDR3 DNA sequence: TGTGCCAGCAGAACAAACACGTACGAGCAGTACTTC.

This sequence joins TRBV19 and TRBJ1-2, with a weak D call TRBD1 (6 bases). CDR3 length equals 14 residues. The germline V gene encodes CDR1 LNHDA and CDR2 SQIVND (reference sequence). Trimming stripped 3 bases from V and 4 bases from J, with 12 bases between. The CDR3 loop is CASSIQGTTYGYTF. As DNA, the CDR3 is TGTGCCAGTAGTATCCAGGGGACTACCTATGGCTACACCTTC.

CDR3 amino acids: CASSQATAGATQYF. The CDR3 nucleotides read TGTGCCAGCAGTCAAGCCACAGCAGGGGCTACGCAGTATTTT. The rearrangement links TRBV5-4 to TRBJ2-3; weak D call: TRBD1 (6 bases). CDR3 length: 14 amino acids. V gave up 5 bases and J gave up 8 bases, with 18 bases separating them. Germline CDR1 SGHNT, CDR2 YYREEE (reference sequence).

This rearrangement joins TRBV4-2 to TRBJ1-1, with TRBD1 matching 8 bases. Germline V gene data show CDR1 as LGHNA and CDR2 as YNFKEQ. V shed 6 bases and J 4 bases; nucleotides not matched to a gene: 4. CDR3 size: 13 residues. The CDR3 reads CASRRQGSTEAFF. CDR3 DNA sequence: TGTGCCAGCAGGCGACAGGGGAGCACTGAAGCTTTCTTT.

The rearrangement uses TRBV5-1 and TRBJ1-1; no reliable D call. The CDR3 sequence is 14 residues long. Germline CDR1 reads SGHRS; CDR2 reads YFSETQ. The ends were cut back, 0 bases at V and 2 bases at J, with 8 bases in the middle. The chain's CDR3 is CASSLVQLNTEAFF. The CDR3 DNA is TGCGCCAGCAGCTTGGTACAGCTTAACACTGAAGCTTTCTTT. The full variable domain, its missing parts supplied by reference TRBV5-1 and TRBJ1-1, is KAGVTQTPRYLIKTRGQQVTLSCSPISGHRSVSWYQQTPGQGLQFLFEYFSETQRNKGNFPGRFSGRQFSNSRSEMNVSTLELGDSALYLCASSLVQLNTEAFFGQGTRLTVV.

The chain recombines TRBV9 with TRBJ2-3; TRBD1 agrees at 8 bases. The junction had 7 bases not matched to a gene; V was cut back by 0 bases and J by 4 bases. Per germline, CDR1 SGDLS and CDR2 YYNGEE. The CDR3 consists of 16 residues. The CDR3 sequence: CASSVAPTGVADTQYF. Written as DNA, the CDR3 is TGTGCCAGCAGCGTAGCACCGACAGGGGTAGCAGATACGCAGTATTTT. The full variable domain, with the rest looked up from reference TRBV9 and TRBJ2-3, is DSGVTQTPKHLITATGQRVTLRCSPRSGDLSVYWYQQSLDQGLQFLIQYYNGEERAKGNILERFSAQQFPDLHSELNLSSLELGDSALYFCASSVAPTGVADTQYFGPGTRLTVL.

J is TRBJ2-7 and V is TRBV5-1; TRBD1 might be the D (6 bases). CDR3 size: 15 residues. The germline gives CDR1 SGHRS, CDR2 YFSETQ. Trimming cost V 4 bases and J 0 bases, with 14 bases left between them. CDR3 DNA sequence: TGCGCCAGCAGCAAAGGACAGAGTCTCTCCTACGAGCAGTACTTC. It translates to CASSKGQSLSYEQYF.

CDR3 DNA sequence: TGTGCCAGCTCGGACAGGGTTGGTGAAAAACTGTTTTTT. Its translation is CASSDRVGEKLFF. The chain has TRBV19 and TRBJ1-4, with 8 bases aligning to TRBD1. This CDR3 comprises 13 residues. With 9 bases clipped from V and 7 bases from J, the junction kept 7 bases outside the gene matches. Germline V gives CDR1 LNHDA, CDR2 SQIVND (reference sequence).

The chain is built from TRBV11-2 and TRBJ1-2; the D is unclear. The germline V gene encodes CDR1 SGHAT and CDR2 FQNNGV. V lost 5 bases and J lost 4, with 14 bases in between. The length of the CDR3 is 14 residues. This CDR3 reads CASSRGGYVYGYTF. The CDR3 nucleotides read TGTGCCAGCAGCCGCGGAGGGTACGTCTATGGCTACACCTTC.

The rearrangement uses TRBV28 and TRBJ2-7; 12 bases are shared with TRBD1. V was pared by 4 bases and J by 3 bases, with 4 bases of the junction left unmatched. Germline CDR1 reads MDHEN; CDR2 reads SYDVKM. This CDR3 contains 15 residues. The chain's CDR3 is CASSSGTGGIYEQYF. The CDR3 nucleotides read TGTGCCAGCAGTTCCGGGACAGGGGGCATCTACGAGCAGTACTTC.

This clone was detected only a few times. The chain links TRBV7-2 to TRBJ2-1; the match to TRBD2 covers 8 bases. The J segment lost 9 bases and the V segment lost 5 bases, leaving 15 bases of the junction unmatched. This CDR3 region has 16 residues. CDR1 is SGHTA, CDR2 FQGNSA, per germline. Written as DNA, the CDR3 is TGTGCCAGCAGCCCCCCCAGCGGGAGATGGGTAGGTGAGCAGTTCTTC. This codes for CASSPPSGRWVGEQFF.

The chain recombines TRBV7-9 with TRBJ1-1; D is uncertain. Trimming removed 4 bases at V and 5 bases at J, with 8 bases between. This CDR3 region has 12 residues. Germline CDR1 reads SEHNR; CDR2 reads FQNEAQ (reference sequence). The CDR3 nucleotides read TGTGCCAGCAGCTCGGACTGGACTGAAGCTTTCTTT. Protein: CASSSDWTEAFF. The entire variable domain, with the rest obtained from reference TRBV7-9 and TRBJ1-1, is as follows: DTGVSQNPRHKITKRGQNVTFRCDPISEHNRLYWYRQTLGQGPEFLTYFQNEAQLEKSRLLSDRFSAERPKGSFSTLEIQRTEQGDSAMYLCASSSDWTEAFFGQGTRLTVV.

The rearrangement joins TRBV19 to TRBJ1-1, with 7 bases fitting TRBD1. Trimming at V came to 10 bases and at J to 4 bases, leaving 9 bases not matched to a gene. Germline V gene sequence: CDR1 LNHDA, CDR2 SQIVND (reference sequence). The CDR3 runs to 13 residues. CDR3 nucleotides: TGTGCCACTTCGACAGGGTGGGGCACTGAAGCTTTCTTT. Its protein is CATSTGWGTEAFF.

In its sample, this clone was seen once. This chain links TRBV5-6 with TRBJ2-4, with a tentative D call TRBD1 (5 bases). V was pared by 6 bases and J by 5 bases, with 9 bases between. This CDR3 contains 12 residues. The germline V gene has CDR1 SGHDT and CDR2 YYEEEE. The CDR3 loop reads CASMGLQNIQYF. CDR3 nucleotides: TGTGCCAGCATGGGGCTCCAAAACATTCAGTACTTC. Filled out from reference TRBV5-6 and TRBJ2-4, the complete variable domain reads DAGVTQSPTHLIKTRGQQVTLRCSPKSGHDTVSWYQQALGQGPQFIFQYYEEEERQRGNFPDRFSGHQFPNYSSELNVNALLLGDSALYLCASMGLQNIQYFGAGTRLSVL.

The gene calls are TRBV5-4 and TRBJ2-1, with 11 nucleotides matching TRBD1. Germline V gene sequence: CDR1 SGHNT, CDR2 YYREEE (reference sequence). The CDR3 totals 14 residues. Trimming removed 4 bases from V and 9 bases from J; junction bases left unmatched: 6. The CDR3 bases are TGTGCCAGCAGCACGGACAGGGGGCTCGGTGAGCAGTTCTTC. It specifies CASSTDRGLGEQFF.

For this clone: The junction differs from germline at one of its ends, possibly a read error. The chain couples TRBV7-9 to TRBJ2-5; 8 nucleotides match TRBD1. This CDR3 has 16 amino acids. The V gene's germline CDR1 is SEHNR and CDR2 FQNEAQ (reference sequence). The CDR3 region has the DNA TGTTCCAGCAGCCTTTCCAAGGCAGGGGGCAAAGAGACCCAGTACTTC. Protein sequence: CSSSLSKAGGKETQYF.

V is TRBV15 and J is TRBJ1-2; D is undetermined. With 1 base removed from V and 8 bases from J, the gap between germline ends came to 8 bases. The CDR3 has 12 residues. Looked up from germline, CDR1 is LNHNV and CDR2 is YYDKDF (reference sequence). In DNA, the CDR3 is TGTGCCACCAGCAGAGCTCACGGGGGCTACACCTTC. Translation gives CATSRAHGGYTF.

The chain uses TRBV29-1 and TRBJ1-2; the D gene is possibly TRBD1 (5 bases). Trimming left V 7 bases short and J 2 bases short, with 11 bases between. The CDR3 totals 12 residues. CDR1 is SQVTM, CDR2 ANQGSEA, per germline. The CDR3 nucleotides are TGCAGCGCCGAGGCAGGGAACTATGGCTACACCTTC. Amino acid sequence: CSAEAGNYGYTF.